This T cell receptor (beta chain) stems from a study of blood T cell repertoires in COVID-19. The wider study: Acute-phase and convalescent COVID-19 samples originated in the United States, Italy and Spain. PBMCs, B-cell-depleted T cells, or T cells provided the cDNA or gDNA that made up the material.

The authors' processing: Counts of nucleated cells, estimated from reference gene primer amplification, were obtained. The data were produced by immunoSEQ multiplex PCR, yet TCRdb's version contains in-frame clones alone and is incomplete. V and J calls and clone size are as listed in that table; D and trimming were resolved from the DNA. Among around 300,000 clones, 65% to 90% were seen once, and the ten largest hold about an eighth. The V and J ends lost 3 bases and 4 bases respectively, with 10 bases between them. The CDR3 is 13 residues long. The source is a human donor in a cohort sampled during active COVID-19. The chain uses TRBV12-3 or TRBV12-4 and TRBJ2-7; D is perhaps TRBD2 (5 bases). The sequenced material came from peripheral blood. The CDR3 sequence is CASSFARRYEQYF. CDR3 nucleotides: TGTGCCAGCAGTTTCGCCAGGAGGTACGAGCAGTACTTC.